This T cell receptor beta chain was recorded in a study of post-analysis software for immune sequencing data. Tagging with unique molecular identifiers was a feature of the TCR beta cDNA libraries. TCRdb reprocessed the PCR reads with MiXCR, giving one entry per CDR3 protein. The table records about 770,000 distinct CDR3 sequences, 46% of them present only once. This clonotype has only a few counts. Source material: blood. This receptor was taken from a girl under 18 with multiple sclerosis.

CDR3 loop: CSPPSSETQYF. CDR3 nucleotide sequence: TGCAGTCCCCCCTCCTCAGAGACCCAGTACTTC. The chain combines TRBV20-1 with TRBJ2-5; D remains ambiguous. There are 11 residues in the CDR3. Germline loops: CDR1 DFQATT, CDR2 SNEGSKA (reference sequence). V was shortened by 8 bases and J by 4 bases, with 11 bases between the two germline ends.